Given below is one T cell receptor (beta chain) in context. Seattle patients were enrolled while actively infected and followed longitudinally. This entry is derived from a study of blood T cell repertoires in COVID-19. On the study more broadly: Researchers got acute and convalescent COVID-19 samples from the United States, Italy and Spain. From T cells, B-cell-depleted T cells, or PBMCs came the material, which was cDNA or gDNA.

Sequenced by immunoSEQ multiplex PCR; TCRdb stores in-frame clones only, minus some. The sample has hundreds of thousands of clones, roughly nine tenths seen once. Sequencing was performed on peripheral blood. This receptor was identified in a man between 18 and 29 years old with COVID-19, enrolled during active disease.

The CDR3 bases are TGCAGCGTTGGGGGACAGGGGGGCCCCTCTGGGGCCAACGTCCTGACTTTC. It encodes CSVGGQGGPSGANVLTF. The chain has TRBV29-1 and TRBJ2-6; 11 positions agree with TRBD1. This CDR3 has 17 amino acids. After removal of 4 bases from V and 0 bases from J, the junction contained 5 bases not matched to a gene. CDR1 and CDR2 from the germline V gene are SQVTM and ANQGSEA.